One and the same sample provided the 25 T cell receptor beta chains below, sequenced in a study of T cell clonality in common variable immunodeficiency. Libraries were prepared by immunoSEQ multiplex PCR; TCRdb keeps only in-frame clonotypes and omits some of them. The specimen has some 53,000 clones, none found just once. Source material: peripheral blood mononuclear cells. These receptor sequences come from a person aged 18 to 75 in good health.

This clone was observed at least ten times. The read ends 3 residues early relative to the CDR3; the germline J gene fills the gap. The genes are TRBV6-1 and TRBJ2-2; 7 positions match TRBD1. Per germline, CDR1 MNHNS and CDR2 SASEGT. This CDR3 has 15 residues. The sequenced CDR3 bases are TGTGCCAGCAGTGACGTAGACAGGGACCGATTAAAG. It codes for CASSDVDRDRLK. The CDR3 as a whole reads CASSDVDRDRLKLFF.

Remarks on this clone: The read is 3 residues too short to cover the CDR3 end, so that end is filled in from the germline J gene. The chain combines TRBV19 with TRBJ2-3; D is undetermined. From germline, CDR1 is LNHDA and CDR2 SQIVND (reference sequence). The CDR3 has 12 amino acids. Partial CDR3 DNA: TGTGCCAGTAGTAACGACAATCAGCCG. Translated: CASSNDNQP. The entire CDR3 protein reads CASSNDNQPQYF.

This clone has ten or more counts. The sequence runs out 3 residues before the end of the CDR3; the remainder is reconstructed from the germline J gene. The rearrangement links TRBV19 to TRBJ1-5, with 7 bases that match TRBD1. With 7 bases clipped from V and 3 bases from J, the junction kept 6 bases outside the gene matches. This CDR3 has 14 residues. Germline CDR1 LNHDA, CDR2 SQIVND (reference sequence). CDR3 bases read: TGTGCCAGTAACGGAGACAGGGACAATCAGCCC. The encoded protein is CASNGDRDNQP. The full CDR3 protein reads CASNGDRDNQPQHF.

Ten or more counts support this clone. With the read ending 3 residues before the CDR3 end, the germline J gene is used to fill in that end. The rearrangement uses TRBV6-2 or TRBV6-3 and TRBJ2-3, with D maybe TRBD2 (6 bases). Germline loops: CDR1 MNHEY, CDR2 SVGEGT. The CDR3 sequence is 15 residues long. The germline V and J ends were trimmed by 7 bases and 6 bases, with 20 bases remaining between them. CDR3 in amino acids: CASTPTTTRVDTQYF. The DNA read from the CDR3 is TGTGCCAGCACTCCTACGACGACTAGAGTTGATACG.

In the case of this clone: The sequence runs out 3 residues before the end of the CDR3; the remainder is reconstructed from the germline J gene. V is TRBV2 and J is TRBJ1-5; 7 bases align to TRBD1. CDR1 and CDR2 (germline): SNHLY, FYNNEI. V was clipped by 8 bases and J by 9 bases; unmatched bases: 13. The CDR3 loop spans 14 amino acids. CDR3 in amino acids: CASLGGQNSGPQHF. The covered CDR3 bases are TGTGCCAGCCTGGGGGGACAGAATTCAGGGCCC.

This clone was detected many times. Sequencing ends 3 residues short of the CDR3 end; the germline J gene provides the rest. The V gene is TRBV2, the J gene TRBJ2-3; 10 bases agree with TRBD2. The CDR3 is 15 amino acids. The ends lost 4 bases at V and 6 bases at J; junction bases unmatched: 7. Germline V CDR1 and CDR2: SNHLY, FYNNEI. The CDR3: CASSVASGRSDTQYF. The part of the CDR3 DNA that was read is TGTGCCAGCAGTGTAGCTAGCGGGAGATCGGATACG.

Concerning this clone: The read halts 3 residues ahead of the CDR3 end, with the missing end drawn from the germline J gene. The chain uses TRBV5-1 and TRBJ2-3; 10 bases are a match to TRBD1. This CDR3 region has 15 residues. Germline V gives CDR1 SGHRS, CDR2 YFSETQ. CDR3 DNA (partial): TGCGCCAGCAGTCAGGGGGACAGGGGCCAAGAGACG. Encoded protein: CASSQGDRGQET. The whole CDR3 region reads CASSQGDRGQETQYF.

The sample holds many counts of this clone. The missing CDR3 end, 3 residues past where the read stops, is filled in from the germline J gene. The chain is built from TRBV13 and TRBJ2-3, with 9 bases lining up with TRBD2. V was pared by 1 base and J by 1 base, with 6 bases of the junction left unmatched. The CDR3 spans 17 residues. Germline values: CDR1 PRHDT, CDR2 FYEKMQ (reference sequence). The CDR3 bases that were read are TGTGCCAGCAGCTTAGAGATAGCGGGAGATGGCACAGATACG. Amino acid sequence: CASSLEIAGDGTDT. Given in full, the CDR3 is CASSLEIAGDGTDTQYF.

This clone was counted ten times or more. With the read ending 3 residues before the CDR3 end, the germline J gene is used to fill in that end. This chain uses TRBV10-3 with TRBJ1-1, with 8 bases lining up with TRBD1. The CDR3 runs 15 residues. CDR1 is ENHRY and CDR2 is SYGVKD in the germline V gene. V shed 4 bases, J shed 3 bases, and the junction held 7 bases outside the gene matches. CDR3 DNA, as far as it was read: TGTGCCATCAGTGCCGGACAGGGCGGCGACACTGAA. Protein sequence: CAISAGQGGDTE. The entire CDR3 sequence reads CAISAGQGGDTEAFF.

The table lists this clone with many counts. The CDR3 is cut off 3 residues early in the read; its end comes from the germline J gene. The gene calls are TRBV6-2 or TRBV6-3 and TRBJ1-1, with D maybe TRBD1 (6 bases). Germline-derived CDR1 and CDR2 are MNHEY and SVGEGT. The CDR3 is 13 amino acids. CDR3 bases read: TGTGCCAGCAGTACGACCCCAGGACAGGAA. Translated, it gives CASSTTPGQE. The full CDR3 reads CASSTTPGQEAFF.

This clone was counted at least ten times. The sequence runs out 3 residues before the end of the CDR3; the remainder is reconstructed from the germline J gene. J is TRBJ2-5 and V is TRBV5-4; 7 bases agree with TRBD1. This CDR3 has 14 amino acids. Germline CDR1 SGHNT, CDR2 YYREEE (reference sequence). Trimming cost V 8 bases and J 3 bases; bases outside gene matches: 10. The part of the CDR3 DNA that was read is TGTGCCAGTCAGATCGGAGACAGGGAAGAGACC. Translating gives CASQIGDREET. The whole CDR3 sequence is CASQIGDREETQYF.

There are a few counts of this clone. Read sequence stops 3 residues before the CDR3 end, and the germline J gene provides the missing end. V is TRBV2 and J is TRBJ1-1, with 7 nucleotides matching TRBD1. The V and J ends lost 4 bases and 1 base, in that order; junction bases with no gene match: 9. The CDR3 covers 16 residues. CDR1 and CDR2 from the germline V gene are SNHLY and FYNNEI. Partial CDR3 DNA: TGTGCCAGCAGTGTCTTCACAGGGGATTGGAACACTGAA. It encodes CASSVFTGDWNTE. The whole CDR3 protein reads CASSVFTGDWNTEAFF. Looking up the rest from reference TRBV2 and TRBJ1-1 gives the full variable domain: EPEVTQTPSHQVTQMGQEVILRCVPISNHLYFYWYRQILGQKVEFLVSFYNNEISEKSEIFDDQFSVERPDGSNFTLKIRSTKLEDSAMYFCASSVFTGDWNTEAFFGQGTRLTVV.

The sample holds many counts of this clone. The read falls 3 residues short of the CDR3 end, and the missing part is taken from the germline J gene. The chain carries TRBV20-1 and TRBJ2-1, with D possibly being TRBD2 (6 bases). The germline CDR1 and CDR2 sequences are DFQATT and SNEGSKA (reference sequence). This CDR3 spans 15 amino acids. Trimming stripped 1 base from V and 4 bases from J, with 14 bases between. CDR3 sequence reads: CSARGWPSVYNEQFF. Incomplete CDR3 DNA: TGCAGTGCTAGAGGGTGGCCTAGCGTTTACAATGAG.

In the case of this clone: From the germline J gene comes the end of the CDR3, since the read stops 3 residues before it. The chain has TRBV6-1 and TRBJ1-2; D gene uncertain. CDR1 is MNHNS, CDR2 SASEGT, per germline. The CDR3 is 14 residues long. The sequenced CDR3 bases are TGTGCCAGCAGTGAAATTGCGAGCACAGATACC. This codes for CASSEIASTDT. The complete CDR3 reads CASSEIASTDTYTF.

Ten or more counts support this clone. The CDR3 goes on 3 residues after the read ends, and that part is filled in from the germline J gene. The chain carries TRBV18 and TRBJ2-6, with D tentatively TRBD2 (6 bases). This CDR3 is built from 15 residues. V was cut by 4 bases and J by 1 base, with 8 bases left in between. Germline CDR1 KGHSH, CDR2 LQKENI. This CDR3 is CASSQGTSGANVLTF. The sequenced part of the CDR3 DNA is TGTGCCAGCTCACAAGGGACTTCTGGGGCCAACGTC.

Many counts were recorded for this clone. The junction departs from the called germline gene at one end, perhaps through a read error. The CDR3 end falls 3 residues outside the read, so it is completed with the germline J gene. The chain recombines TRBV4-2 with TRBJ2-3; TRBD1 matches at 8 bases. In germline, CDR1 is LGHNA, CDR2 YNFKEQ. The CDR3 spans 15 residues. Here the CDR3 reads CASSQEDREVDTQYF. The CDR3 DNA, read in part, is TGCGCCAGCAGCCAAGAGGACAGGGAGGTAGATACG.

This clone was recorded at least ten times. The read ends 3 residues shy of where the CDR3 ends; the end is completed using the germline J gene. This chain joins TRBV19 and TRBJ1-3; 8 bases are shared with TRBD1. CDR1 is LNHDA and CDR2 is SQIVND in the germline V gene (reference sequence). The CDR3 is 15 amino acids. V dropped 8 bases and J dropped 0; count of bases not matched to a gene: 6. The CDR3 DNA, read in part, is TGTGCCAGTTCGGGACAGGACACCTCTGGAAACACC. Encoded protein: CASSGQDTSGNT. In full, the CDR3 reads CASSGQDTSGNTIYF. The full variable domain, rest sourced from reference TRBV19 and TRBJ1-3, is DGGITQSPKYLFRKEGQNVTLSCEQNLNHDAMYWYRQDPGQGLRLIYYSQIVNDFQKGDIAEGYSVSREKKESFPLTVTSAQKNPTAFYLCASSGQDTSGNTIYFGEGSWLTVV.

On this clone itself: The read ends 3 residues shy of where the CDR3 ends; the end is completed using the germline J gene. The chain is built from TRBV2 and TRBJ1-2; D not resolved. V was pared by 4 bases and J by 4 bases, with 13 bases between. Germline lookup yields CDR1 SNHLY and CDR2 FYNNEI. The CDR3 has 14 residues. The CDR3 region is CASSVLSGSYGYTF. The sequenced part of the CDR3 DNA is TGTGCCAGCAGTGTCCTGTCGGGGAGCTATGGC.

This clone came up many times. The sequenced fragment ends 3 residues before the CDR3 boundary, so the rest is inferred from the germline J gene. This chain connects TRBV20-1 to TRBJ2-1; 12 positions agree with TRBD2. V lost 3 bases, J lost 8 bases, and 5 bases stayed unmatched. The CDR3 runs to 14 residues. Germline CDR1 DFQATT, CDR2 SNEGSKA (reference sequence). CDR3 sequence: CSASILAGGYEQFF. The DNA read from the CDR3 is TGCAGTGCTAGTATACTAGCGGGAGGCTATGAG.

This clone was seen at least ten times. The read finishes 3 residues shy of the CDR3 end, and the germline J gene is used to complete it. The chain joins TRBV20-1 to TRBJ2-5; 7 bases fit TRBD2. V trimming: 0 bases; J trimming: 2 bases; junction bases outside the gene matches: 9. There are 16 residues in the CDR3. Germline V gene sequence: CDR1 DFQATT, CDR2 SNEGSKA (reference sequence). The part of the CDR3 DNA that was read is TGCAGTGCTAGAGATTGGACTAGATCAGTTCAAGAGACC. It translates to CSARDWTRSVQET. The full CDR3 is CSARDWTRSVQETQYF.

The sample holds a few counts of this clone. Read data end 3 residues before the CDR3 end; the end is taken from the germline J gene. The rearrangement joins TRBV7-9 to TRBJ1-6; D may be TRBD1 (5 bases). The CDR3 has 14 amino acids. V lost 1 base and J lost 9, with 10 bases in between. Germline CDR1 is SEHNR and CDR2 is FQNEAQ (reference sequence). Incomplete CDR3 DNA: TGTGCCAGCAGCTTAGAGACCCAGGGTTCACCC. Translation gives CASSLETQGSP. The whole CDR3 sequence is CASSLETQGSPLHF.

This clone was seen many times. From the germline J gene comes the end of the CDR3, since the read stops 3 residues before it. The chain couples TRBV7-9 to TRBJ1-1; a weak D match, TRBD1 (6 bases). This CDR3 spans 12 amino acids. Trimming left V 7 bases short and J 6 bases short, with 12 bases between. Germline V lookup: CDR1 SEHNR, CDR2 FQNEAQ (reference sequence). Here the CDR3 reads CASTGGGAEAFF. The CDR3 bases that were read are TGTGCCAGCACCGGAGGGGGGGCTGAA.

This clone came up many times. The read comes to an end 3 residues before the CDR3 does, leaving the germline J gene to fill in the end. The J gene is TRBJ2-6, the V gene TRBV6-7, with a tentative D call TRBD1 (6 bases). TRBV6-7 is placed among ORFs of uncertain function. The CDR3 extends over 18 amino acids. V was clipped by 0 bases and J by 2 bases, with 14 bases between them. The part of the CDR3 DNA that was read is TGTGCCAGCAGTTACTCTTCCCCAGGGGTGCCTGGGGCCAACGTC. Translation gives CASSYSSPGVPGANV. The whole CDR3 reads CASSYSSPGVPGANVLTF.

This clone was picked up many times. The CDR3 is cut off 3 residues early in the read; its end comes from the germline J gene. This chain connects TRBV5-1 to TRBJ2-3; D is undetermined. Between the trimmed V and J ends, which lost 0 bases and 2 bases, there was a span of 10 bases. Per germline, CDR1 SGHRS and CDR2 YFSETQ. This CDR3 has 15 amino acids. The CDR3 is CASSLDSGTTDTQYF. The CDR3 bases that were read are TGCGCCAGCAGCTTGGACTCAGGCACCACAGATACG.

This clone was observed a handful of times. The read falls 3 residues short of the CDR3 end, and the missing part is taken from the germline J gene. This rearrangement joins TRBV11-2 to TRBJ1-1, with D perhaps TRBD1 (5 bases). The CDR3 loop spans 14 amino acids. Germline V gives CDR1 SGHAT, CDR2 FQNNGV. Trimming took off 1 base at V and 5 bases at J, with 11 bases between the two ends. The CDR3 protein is CASSLGGGWTEAFF. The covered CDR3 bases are TGTGCCAGCAGCTTAGGCGGGGGATGGACTGAA.